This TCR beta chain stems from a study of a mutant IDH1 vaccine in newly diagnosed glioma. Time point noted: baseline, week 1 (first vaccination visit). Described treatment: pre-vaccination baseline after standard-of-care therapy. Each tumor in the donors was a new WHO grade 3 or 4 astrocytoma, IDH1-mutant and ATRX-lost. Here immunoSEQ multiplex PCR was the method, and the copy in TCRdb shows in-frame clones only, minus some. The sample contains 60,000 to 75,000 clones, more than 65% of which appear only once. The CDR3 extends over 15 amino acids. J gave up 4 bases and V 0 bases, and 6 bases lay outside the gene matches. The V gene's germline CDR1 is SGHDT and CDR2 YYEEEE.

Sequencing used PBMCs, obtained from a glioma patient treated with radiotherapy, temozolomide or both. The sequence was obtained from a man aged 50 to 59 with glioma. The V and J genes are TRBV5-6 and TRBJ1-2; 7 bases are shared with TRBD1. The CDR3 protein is CASSLDPQGSYGYTF. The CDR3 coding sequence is TGTGCCAGCAGCTTGGATCCACAGGGGAGCTATGGCTACACCTTC.